This T cell receptor beta chain was sequenced for a study of CD8+ T cells in alopecia areata. Broader study findings: Under tofacitinib, fewer expanded CD8+ clones appeared among the top 100 scalp clones.

After isolation, RNA underwent reverse transcription to generate cDNA as the sequencing template. Here immunoSEQ multiplex PCR was the method, and the copy in TCRdb shows in-frame clones only, minus some. Among about 100,000 clones, 55% to 70% were seen once, and the ten largest hold less than 20%. Treatment reported: oral pan-JAK inhibitor, 5-10 mg twice daily. Researchers gathered lesional scalp punch biopsies and peripheral blood from patients with alopecia areata. CDR1 is GTSNPN and CDR2 is SVGIG in the germline V gene (reference sequence). The CDR3 is 12 residues long. The V end lost 4 bases, the J end lost 7 bases, and 13 bases lay between the germline ends. On this clone: What it binds is not known.

The receptor was isolated from a human donor with alopecia areata. The gene calls are TRBV30 and TRBJ1-2, with a possible D match to TRBD1 (6 bases). This sample comprised CD8+ T cells sorted from blood, obtained between weeks 55 and 65, from a patient treated with tofacitinib. This chain's CDR3 is CAWIRGGVGYTF. CDR3 coding DNA: TGTGCCTGGATCAGGGGAGGAGTTGGCTACACCTTC. The variable domain in full, with the rest retrieved from reference TRBV30 and TRBJ1-2, is SQTIHQWPATLVQPVGSPLSLECTVEGTSNPNLYWYRQAAGRGLQLLFYSVGIGQISSEVPQNLSASRPQDRQFILSSKKLLLSDSGFYLCAWIRGGVGYTFGSGTRLTVV.